A single sample is the source of the 7 T cell receptor beta chains below, sequenced in a study of blood T cell repertoires in COVID-19. Measured with immunoSEQ multiplex PCR; TCRdb has only the in-frame clones, and not every one. Among about 160,000 clones, 85% to 90% were seen once, and the ten largest hold 0.55% to 0.6%. Sequences were obtained from peripheral blood. The receptors come from a man in his sixties with COVID-19, enrolled during active disease.

This chain uses TRBV7-2 with TRBJ2-7; the D gene is possibly TRBD1 (6 bases). CDR3 length: 15 amino acids. V was pared by 0 bases and J by 7 bases, with 16 bases between. Germline values: CDR1 SGHTA, CDR2 FQGNSA. The CDR3 nucleotides read TGTGCCAGCAGCTTAGCGTCGGGACACCTTCGGGAGCAGTACTTC. Translation: CASSLASGHLREQYF.

CDR3 nucleotides: TGTGCCAGCAGCGGGCGGCCAAGGACAGGGACGGGCGAGCAGTACTTC. It specifies CASSGRPRTGTGEQYF. This rearrangement joins TRBV7-8 to TRBJ2-7; 8 nucleotides align to TRBD1. Germline V CDR1 and CDR2: SGHVS, FQNEAQ. The ends lost 5 bases at V and 6 bases at J; junction bases unmatched: 15. This CDR3 is built from 16 residues.

As regards this clone: The same CDR3 is also encoded by other DNA sequences in this sample. The chain couples TRBV7-9 to TRBJ1-3; 7 bases map to TRBD1. Germline loops: CDR1 SEHNR, CDR2 FQNEAQ (reference sequence). The CDR3 has 15 amino acids. The V gene end was trimmed by 1 base and the J gene end by 1 base; junction bases not matched to a gene: 1. The CDR3 protein is CASSLEGASGNTIYF. The CDR3 nucleotides read TGTGCCAGCAGCTTAGAGGGGGCGTCTGGAAACACCATATATTTT.

This chain uses TRBV2 with TRBJ1-1, with TRBD1 matching over 12 bases. The CDR3 runs 16 residues. From germline, CDR1 is SNHLY and CDR2 FYNNEI. The junction had 11 bases not matched to a gene; V was cut back by 11 bases and J by 1 base. The CDR3 DNA follows: TGTGCCTGGACCGGGACAGGGGGCGCGAGGAACACTGAAGCTTTCTTT. Protein: CAWTGTGGARNTEAFF.

This clone was seen only a few times. This chain joins TRBV25-1 and TRBJ1-4; 10 bases fit TRBD1. Trimming removed 4 bases from V and 9 bases from J; junction bases left unmatched: 11. The germline CDR1 and CDR2 sequences are MGHDK and SYGVNS. This CDR3 contains 16 residues. The CDR3 DNA reads TGTGCCAGCAGTGGGTCGGCGGGACAGGGGCTGAAAAAACTGTTTTTT. Translating gives CASSGSAGQGLKKLFF.

The chain has TRBV9 and TRBJ2-6; 8 bases line up with TRBD1. The CDR3 loop spans 18 amino acids. Germline V gene data show CDR1 as SGDLS and CDR2 as YYNGEE. Losses at the gene ends were 2 bases for V and 2 bases for J; bases not matched to a gene: 9. The CDR3 loop is CASSVLDRVSPGANVLTF. CDR3 nucleotide sequence: TGTGCCAGCAGCGTTCTGGACAGGGTGAGTCCTGGGGCCAACGTCCTGACTTTC.

The chain is built from TRBV29-1 and TRBJ1-5; TRBD1 matches 7 bases. The CDR3 length is 12 residues. V trimming: 5 bases; J trimming: 7 bases; junction bases outside the gene matches: 5. Germline lookup yields CDR1 SQVTM and CDR2 ANQGSEA. The CDR3 coding sequence is TGCAGCGTTCAGACAGGGACGCAGCCCCAGCATTTT. It yields the protein CSVQTGTQPQHF.